This T cell receptor beta chain was retrieved from a study of post-analysis software for immune sequencing data. Study-level points and caveats: There was significantly lower normalized Chao1 diversity in multiple sclerosis patients than in controls. Controls showed lower frequencies than patients for five or six TRBV segments, and TRBV5-6, TRBV5-1 and TRBV20-1 were among these. The authors found that F measure strongly co-clustered same-batch samples.

CDR3 size: 10 residues. Trimming stripped 11 bases from V and 4 bases from J, with 8 bases between. This clonotype was detected only a few times. Its antigen remains unknown. The TCR beta cDNA libraries carried unique molecular identifiers. From approximately 0.95 to 9.8 million T cells, 500,000 or so cDNA molecules were obtained. TCRdb passed the PCR reads through MiXCR, listing each CDR3 protein once. The sample records around 710,000 distinct CDR3 sequences, approximately 44% being singletons. The clonotype comes from a girl aged 5 to 17 with multiple sclerosis. Sequencing was carried out using blood. This chain connects TRBV12-3 or TRBV12-4 to TRBJ1-2; unclear D gene. The CDR3 nucleotides are TGTGCCTCGGGGTCCTATGGCTACACCTTC. This codes for CASGSYGYTF.